A selection of T cell receptor beta chains follows, all from one sample in a study of blood T cell repertoires in COVID-19. Sequencing was performed with immunoSEQ multiplex PCR; in TCRdb, only in-frame clones are kept and a portion is missing. The sample has about 160,000 clones, 82% seen once. Sequencing was done on a sample of peripheral blood. These receptors were collected from a woman aged 40 to 50 with COVID-19, enrolled during active disease. CDR3s include the opening cysteine and the closing phenylalanine or tryptophan. The D gene is left open where the match is weak. Clone size appears in some rows only: once, few, many, or a class for an expanded clone.

V	D	size	J	CDR3	DNA
TRBV6-4	TRBD1	many	TRBJ2-2	CASSEGTGGTGELFF	TGTGCCAGCAGTGAGGGGACAGGGGGCACCGGGGAGCTGTTTTTT
TRBV7-3	-	-	TRBJ2-3	CASSLIPSTDTQYF	TGTGCCAGCAGCTTAATCCCCTCTACAGATACGCAGTATTTT
TRBV5-6	-	-	TRBJ2-7	CASSETGYSYEQYF	TGTGCCAGCAGCGAAACGGGATACTCCTACGAGCAGTACTTC
TRBV3-1/TRBV3-2	-	-	TRBJ1-4	CASSQLGHANEKLFF	TGTGCCAGCAGCCAACTGGGACACGCTAATGAAAAACTGTTTTTT
TRBV11-1	TRBD1	-	TRBJ1-1	CASRLTGRITEAFF	TGTGCCAGCAGGTTGACAGGGCGGATCACTGAAGCTTTCTTT
TRBV5-6	TRBD2	-	TRBJ2-7	CASSLLREAYEQYF	TGTGCCAGCAGCCTACTGCGGGAGGCCTACGAGCAGTACTTC
TRBV15	TRBD1	-	TRBJ2-5	CATSGTVQETQYF	TGTGCCACCAGCGGGACAGTCCAAGAGACCCAGTACTTC
TRBV2	-	-	TRBJ1-1	CASSERGSENTEAFF	TGTGCCAGCAGTGAAAGGGGGAGTGAGAACACTGAAGCTTTCTTT
TRBV18	-	-	TRBJ2-5	CASSPRERQETQYF	TGTGCCAGCTCACCAAGGGAGCGGCAAGAGACCCAGTACTTC
TRBV27	-	-	TRBJ1-5	CASSTTGLVQPQHF	TGTGCCAGCAGTACAACAGGGTTGGTTCAGCCCCAGCATTTT
TRBV5-1	-	-	TRBJ1-2	CASSLEPGNYGYTF	TGCGCCAGCAGCTTGGAGCCGGGTAACTATGGCTACACCTTC
TRBV5-1	-	-	TRBJ1-2	CASSLPSASNYGYTF	TGCGCCAGCAGCCTACCCAGCGCTAGTAACTATGGCTACACCTTC
TRBV5-4	-	-	TRBJ2-5	CASSPRGSQETQYF	TGTGCCAGCAGCCCGAGGGGGTCCCAAGAGACCCAGTACTTC
TRBV7-3	TRBD1	-	TRBJ1-6	CASSNTGVFSPLHF	TGTGCCAGCAGCAATACAGGGGTATTTTCACCCCTCCACTTT
TRBV5-4	TRBD2	-	TRBJ2-5	CASSTGLAGFGTQYF	TGTGCCAGCAGCACCGGACTAGCGGGATTCGGGACCCAGTACTTC
TRBV30	-	-	TRBJ1-2	CAWRADSYGYTF	TGTGCCTGGAGGGCCGACAGCTATGGCTACACCTTC
TRBV5-1	TRBD1	-	TRBJ1-2	CASSSRTGGYGYTF	TGCGCCAGCAGCAGTAGAACAGGGGGCTATGGCTACACCTTC
TRBV11-2	-	-	TRBJ1-1	CASSLSWSDGRINTEAFF	TGTGCCAGCAGCTTATCATGGTCGGACGGGAGGATTAACACTGAAGCTTTCTTT
TRBV5-1	-	once	TRBJ1-4	CASSSRPTVSTNEKLFF	TGCGCCAGCAGCTCGCGTCCCACGGTGTCAACTAATGAAAAACTGTTTTTT
TRBV29-1	TRBD2	-	TRBJ2-7	CSVAGTSGRGEQYF	TGCAGCGTCGCCGGGACTAGCGGGAGAGGCGAGCAGTACTTC
TRBV5-4	TRBD1	few	TRBJ1-6	CASSLGTGERPLHF	TGTGCCAGCAGCCTTGGGACAGGAGAAAGACCCCTCCACTTT
TRBV7-3	-	once	TRBJ2-1	CASSLNLYNEQFF	TGTGCCAGCAGCTTAAATCTTTACAATGAGCAGTTCTTC
TRBV5-1	TRBD1	few	TRBJ1-3	CASSLGRGGNSGNTIYF	TGCGCCAGCAGCTTGGGCAGAGGGGGCAACTCTGGAAACACCATATATTTT
TRBV18	TRBD1	-	TRBJ1-1	CASSPLPGQGGFEAFF	TGTGCCAGCTCACCACTACCGGGACAGGGGGGGTTTGAAGCTTTCTTT
TRBV27	-	-	TRBJ2-7	CASSAIDRHYEQYF	TGTGCCAGCAGTGCAATCGACAGGCACTACGAGCAGTACTTC
TRBV6-5	-	-	TRBJ2-1	CASSSTYHNEQFF	TGTGCCAGCAGTTCCACCTACCACAATGAGCAGTTCTTC
TRBV6-4	-	-	TRBJ2-3	CASSEQSTDTQYF	TGTGCCAGCAGTGAGCAGAGCACAGATACGCAGTATTTT